The clone carrying this T cell receptor (beta chain) was observed at least ten times. Its antigen is not known. The CDR3 runs 19 residues. V lost 4 bases and J 2 bases, leaving 27 bases between the germline ends. KT2, a clone with a known TCR, was spiked into unfractionated PBMC. Different KT2-to-PBMC ratios were created with a constant PBMC count. Each cDNA got a UMI-containing oligo ligated at its 3' end. The first PCR ran three to four cycles with an equimolar RC1.1 and RC1.2 beta primer mix. TCRdb independently ran MiXCR on the UMI-ligation and nested PCR reads; one entry per CDR3 protein. The data contain around 56,000 distinct CDR3 sequences, around 12% of them singletons. The data stem from a study of quantifying T cell responses using KT2 cells. Looking at the study overall: TCR alpha and beta constant-region primers primed reverse transcription of RNA. Study-level points and caveats: Detection of KT2 sequences held at the lowest tested level, about one cell per 100,000 PBMC.

The clonotype was recovered from a human donor. Sequencing used PBMCs spiked with cells of the T cell clone KT2. The chain carries TRBV23-1 and TRBJ2-7, with a weak D call TRBD2 (5 bases). TRBV23-1 carries the ORF label, with uncertain function. This chain's CDR3 is CASSLRVRSNSRLTYEQYF. The CDR3 region has the DNA TGCGCCAGCAGTCTACGCGTACGTTCTAATTCAAGACTAACCTACGAGCAGTACTTC.